This T cell receptor (beta chain) comes out of a study of blood T cells in healthy people across ages. Then a second PCR, running about 6 to 11 cycles, was carried out with a sample-barcoded 5' primer and a J-beta primer mix. From the 5' RACE reads, TCRdb called clonotypes with MiXCR, one entry per CDR3 protein. The profile shows about 1.6 million distinct CDR3 sequences, almost 35% of them singletons. About this clonotype itself: At one end the junction does not follow the germline gene, possibly because of a read error.

This TCR came from a woman aged 25 to 45 in good health. The sample taken for sequencing was blood.

The CDR3 loop is CSARGYLAGFGHQETQYF. The CDR3 nucleotides read TGCAGCGCTAGGGGCTACCTAGCGGGGTTTGGGCACCAAGAGACCCAGTACTTC. The chain links TRBV20-1 to TRBJ2-5, with 9 bases that match TRBD2. This CDR3 is built from 18 residues. Germline CDR1 and CDR2: DFQATT and SNEGSKA (reference sequence).